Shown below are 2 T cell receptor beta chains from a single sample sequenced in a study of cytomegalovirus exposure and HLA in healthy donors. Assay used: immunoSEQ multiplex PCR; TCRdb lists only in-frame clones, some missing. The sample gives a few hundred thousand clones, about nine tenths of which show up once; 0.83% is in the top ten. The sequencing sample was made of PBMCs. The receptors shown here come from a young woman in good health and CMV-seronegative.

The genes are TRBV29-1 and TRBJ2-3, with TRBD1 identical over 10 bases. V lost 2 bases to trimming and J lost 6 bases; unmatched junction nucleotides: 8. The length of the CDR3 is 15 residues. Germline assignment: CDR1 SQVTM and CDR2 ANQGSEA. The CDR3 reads CSVERDRGLRDTQYF. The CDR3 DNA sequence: TGCAGCGTTGAACGCGACAGGGGGCTACGTGATACGCAGTATTTT.

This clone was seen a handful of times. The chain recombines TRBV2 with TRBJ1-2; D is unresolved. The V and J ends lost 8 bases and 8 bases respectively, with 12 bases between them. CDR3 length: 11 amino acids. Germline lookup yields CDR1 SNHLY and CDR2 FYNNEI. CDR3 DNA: TGTGCCAGCGCCGGCGGGTGGGGCTACACCTTC. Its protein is CASAGGWGYTF.